The following is a TCR beta chain sequence with its context. Other DNA variants within this sample encode the same CDR3. The CDR3 has 14 residues. Germline loops: CDR1 SGHRS, CDR2 YFSETQ. V lost 4 bases, J lost 5 bases, and 7 bases stayed unmatched. Sequencing used immunoSEQ multiplex PCR; TCRdb keeps in-frame clones, though not all of them. The sample holds approximately 130,000 clones, around four fifths seen once. This sample is part of a study of blood T cell repertoires in COVID-19. The V gene is TRBV5-1, the J gene TRBJ1-1; 8 bases match TRBD1. The source is a human donor in a cohort sampled during active COVID-19. What was sequenced was peripheral blood. The CDR3 DNA reads as TGCGCCAGCAGCCCAGGGGGCAGGGGAACTGAAGCTTTCTTT. Amino acids: CASSPGGRGTEAFF.